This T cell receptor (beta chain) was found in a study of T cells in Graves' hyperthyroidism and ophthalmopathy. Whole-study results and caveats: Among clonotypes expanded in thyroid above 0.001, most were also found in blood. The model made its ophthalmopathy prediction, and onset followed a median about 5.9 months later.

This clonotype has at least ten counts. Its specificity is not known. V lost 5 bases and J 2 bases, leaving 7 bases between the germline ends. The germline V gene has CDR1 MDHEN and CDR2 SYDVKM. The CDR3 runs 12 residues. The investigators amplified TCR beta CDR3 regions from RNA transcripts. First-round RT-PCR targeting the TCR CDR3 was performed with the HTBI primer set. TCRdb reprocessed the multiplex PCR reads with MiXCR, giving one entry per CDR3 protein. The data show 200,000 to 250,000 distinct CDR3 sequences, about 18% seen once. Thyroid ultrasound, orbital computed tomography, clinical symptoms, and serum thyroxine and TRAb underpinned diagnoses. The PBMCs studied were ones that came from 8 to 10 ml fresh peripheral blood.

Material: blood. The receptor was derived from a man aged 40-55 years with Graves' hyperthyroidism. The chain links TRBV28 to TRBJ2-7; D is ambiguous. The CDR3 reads CASSPEPYEQYF. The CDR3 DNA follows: TGTGCCAGCAGTCCCGAGCCCTACGAGCAGTACTTC.